This T cell receptor beta chain was documented in a study of Graves' ophthalmopathy and Graves' hyperthyroidism. In the study overall: Peripheral blood sampling preceded any treatment and occurred at initial diagnosis.

Stable hyperthyroidism referred to disease that showed no ophthalmopathy within 18 months of follow-up. It was on clinical symptoms, serum thyroxine, TRAb, thyroid ultrasound and orbital computed tomography that diagnosis relied. V lost 8 bases, J lost 7 bases, and 24 bases lay in between. The germline V gene has CDR1 MDHEN and CDR2 SYDVKM. This CDR3 comprises 16 residues. On this clonotype: Its antigen is still unknown.

General study points: Discrimination between ophthalmopathy and stable hyperthyroidism by a 13-signature model showed roughly 88% sensitivity and less than 84% specificity.

Transcripts of RNA were the source for amplifying TCR beta CDR3 regions. An initial RT-PCR round employing HTBI primers preceded a second-round multiplex PCR. From the multiplex PCR reads, TCRdb called clonotypes with MiXCR, one entry per CDR3 protein. Among fewer than 650,000 distinct CDR3 sequences listed, roughly 20% were seen once. This chain joins TRBV28 and TRBJ1-5, with unresolved D. The clonotype was recovered from a woman between 18 and 29 years old with stable Graves' hyperthyroidism. Some clones in this sample may be carry-over from other donors' samples. The source material was peripheral blood. CDR3 coding DNA: TGTGCCAGCTCTGCCCCGGGGAGAGGGTGGCGACAGCCCCAGCATTTT. Its translation is CASSAPGRGWRQPQHF.